The 13 T cell receptor beta chains below come from one sample, sequenced in a study of human T cells and chemical hapten exposure. TCRdb re-called the RACE reads through MiXCR, storing one row per CDR3 protein. Of tens of thousands of distinct CDR3 sequences listed, approximately 11% are singletons. The time point: pre-sensitization, week 0. Documented treatment: therapeutic diphenylcyclopropenone sensitization with weekly scalp DPC. The sequencing used whole blood, collected in connection with sensitization to the hapten diphenylcyclopropenone (DPC). These receptors were obtained from a woman in her fifties or sixties with alopecia areata. Some clones in this sample may be carry-over from other donors' samples.

The V gene is TRBV10-3, the J gene TRBJ1-1; no clear D gene. This CDR3 region has 13 residues. Looked up from germline, CDR1 is ENHRY and CDR2 is SYGVKD. The V end was cut by 5 bases, the J end by 1 base, with 8 bases between. CDR3 protein: CAISFRENTEAFF. CDR3 nucleotides: TGTGCCATCAGTTTCAGAGAGAACACTGAAGCTTTCTTT.

This clonotype has ten or more counts. The V gene is TRBV24-1, the J gene TRBJ1-1; D is perhaps TRBD1 (5 bases). V was trimmed by 11 bases and J by 5 bases, leaving 14 bases between them. Germline V lookup: CDR1 KGHDR, CDR2 SFDVKD. The CDR3 covers 12 residues. CDR3 DNA: TGTGCCAGCATCCCCGGGGGAACTGAAGCTTTCTTT. The encoded protein is CASIPGGTEAFF.

In its sample, this clonotype was seen a few times. This chain joins TRBV20-1 and TRBJ1-1; D call uncertain. The CDR3 has 11 residues. Germline CDR1 reads DFQATT; CDR2 reads SNEGSKA (reference sequence). V lost 6 bases and J 1 base, leaving 6 bases between the germline ends. CDR3 bases: TGCAGTGCAGGGCAGAACACTGAAGCTTTCTTT. Its translation is CSAGQNTEAFF.

This clonotype occurred a few times. The chain has TRBV20-1 and TRBJ2-1, with TRBD2 matching 9 bases. Looked up from germline, CDR1 is DFQATT and CDR2 is SNEGSKA (reference sequence). The CDR3 totals 16 residues. J was trimmed by 0 bases and V by 0 bases; bases with no gene match: 3. The CDR3 sequence is CSARDRRGGSYNEQFF. As DNA, the CDR3 is TGCAGTGCTAGAGATAGGCGGGGGGGCTCCTACAATGAGCAGTTCTTC.

The chain has TRBV28 and TRBJ1-2; D perhaps matches TRBD1 (6 bases). From germline, CDR1 is MDHEN and CDR2 SYDVKM. The CDR3 runs 11 residues. The ends were cut back, 5 bases at V and 11 bases at J, with 12 bases in the middle. CDR3: CASSTNREYTF. The CDR3 DNA reads TGTGCCAGCAGTACAAACAGGGAGTACACCTTC.

CDR3 in DNA: TGTGCCAGCAGCCCCCGAAGGGGCGGCGAGCAGTACTTC. It encodes CASSPRRGGEQYF. The chain couples TRBV7-2 to TRBJ2-7; D is perhaps TRBD1 (5 bases). There are 13 residues in the CDR3. Trimming stripped 5 bases from V and 6 bases from J, with 14 bases between. Germline V CDR1 and CDR2: SGHTA, FQGNSA.

This clonotype was seen repeatedly, ten times or more. One end of the junction varies from germline; a read error may be responsible. The chain has TRBV7-7 and TRBJ2-1; D is possibly TRBD1 or TRBD2 (5 bases each). This CDR3 comprises 15 residues. The germline V gene encodes CDR1 SSHAT and CDR2 FNYEAQ (reference sequence). The CDR3 DNA reads as TGTGCTAGCAGCCCGATGGATGGGGGTGGCAATGAGCAGTTCTTC. It codes for CASSPMDGGGNEQFF. Variable domain in full (rest from reference TRBV7-7 and TRBJ2-1): GAGVSQSPRYKVTKRGQDVTLRCDPISSHATLYWYQQALGQGPEFLTYFNYEAQPDKSGLPSDRFSAERPEGSISTLTIQRTEQRDSAMYRCASSPMDGGGNEQFFGPGTRLTVL.

This sequence joins TRBV27 and TRBJ2-3; 7 bases fit TRBD2. J lost 4 bases, V lost 6 bases, and 10 bases had no gene match. This CDR3 region has 15 residues. In germline, CDR1 is MNHEY, CDR2 SMNVEV (reference sequence). CDR3 nucleotides: TGTGCCAGCAGGCCTGTGGGAGGGCGCGCAGATACGCAGTATTTT. Translation gives CASRPVGGRADTQYF.

This clonotype showed up many times. The chain couples TRBV6-5 to TRBJ2-1, with 12 nucleotides matching TRBD1. The V gene's germline CDR1 is MNHEY and CDR2 SVGAGI. Trimming removed 2 bases from V and 6 bases from J; junction bases left unmatched: 2. The CDR3 contains 15 residues. CDR3 sequence: CASSYGTGGINEQFF. The CDR3 DNA reads TGTGCCAGCAGTTACGGGACAGGGGGCATCAATGAGCAGTTCTTC.

In its sample, this clonotype was seen many times. The chain recombines TRBV7-2 with TRBJ1-6; no definite D call. Per germline, CDR1 SGHTA and CDR2 FQGNSA. This CDR3 comprises 12 residues. V shed 8 bases and J shed 10 bases, with 12 bases lying between them. In DNA form, the CDR3 reads TGTGCCAGCCGTACGGTGGGCTCACCCCTCCACTTT. This encodes CASRTVGSPLHF.

There are many counts of this clonotype. The chain joins TRBV9 to TRBJ2-3; 14 bases are shared with TRBD2. The CDR3 is 17 residues long. The V and J ends lost 3 bases and 5 bases, in that order; junction bases with no gene match: 8. CDR1 is SGDLS, CDR2 YYNGEE, per germline. CDR3 protein: CASSAGTSGGSGDTQYF. In DNA form, the CDR3 reads TGTGCCAGCAGCGCTGGGACTAGCGGGGGCTCGGGAGATACGCAGTATTTT.

The sample holds a few counts of this clonotype. The rearrangement uses TRBV12-3 or TRBV12-4 and TRBJ2-7; 9 bases match TRBD1. Trimming cost V 7 bases and J 1 base; bases outside gene matches: 5. This CDR3 spans 14 amino acids. Here the CDR3 DNA reads TGTGCCAGCATTCCGGGACAGGGTTCCTACGAGCAGTACTTC. Protein: CASIPGQGSYEQYF.

This clonotype was observed a few times. The V call is TRBV5-1, the J call TRBJ2-7; D is ambiguous. The CDR3 has 13 residues. Trimming took off 4 bases at V and 4 bases at J, with 12 bases between the two ends. The germline V gene has CDR1 SGHRS and CDR2 YFSETQ. CDR3 DNA: TGCGCCAGCAGCCCGACGCTGGGGTACGAGCAGTACTTC. Amino acids: CASSPTLGYEQYF.